A single sample is the source of the 10 T cell receptor beta chains below, sequenced in a study of CXCR3-negative and CXCR3-positive naive CD8 T cells. Their antigens are not known. With UMI labels, 5' RACE was used to prepare the TRB cDNA libraries. TCRdb reprocessed the 5' RACE reads, keeping one entry per CDR3 protein, no DNA. This listing includes 150,000 or so distinct CDR3 sequences. Study results and caveats: Naive cells with CXCR3 showed TRB CDR3s that were more hydrophobic than those in CXCR3-negative naive cells.

The sample consisted of naive CXCR3+ CD8+ T cells from blood. Subset in this sample: CD45RO-CCR7+CD27+CD95- naive CD8+ T cells expressing CXCR3 (TNR3+). Receptors originate from a human donor in good health. Some clones in this sample may be carry-over from other donors' samples.

The chain links TRBV5-6 to TRBJ2-3; TCRdb calls TRBD1, which cannot be checked without DNA. CDR3 length: 15 amino acids. Germline CDR1 SGHDT, CDR2 YYEEEE. The CDR3 loop is CASSNPDRAWDTQYF.

This rearrangement joins TRBV5-5 to TRBJ2-3; TCRdb calls TRBD2, which cannot be checked without DNA. Germline V gene data show CDR1 as SGHKS and CDR2 as YYEKEE (reference sequence). The CDR3 totals 19 residues. CDR3 sequence reads: CASSLWSLAGRSSTDTQYF.

V gene TRBV7-9 combines with J gene TRBJ1-2. In germline, CDR1 is SEHNR, CDR2 FQNEAQ (reference sequence). The CDR3 length is 14 residues. The CDR3 protein is CASSPVGIRSGYTF.

This chain joins TRBV29-1 and TRBJ2-5; the TCRdb D gene call, TRBD1, has no DNA to confirm it. CDR3 length equals 14 residues. Germline V gene data show CDR1 as SQVTM and CDR2 as ANQGSEA. CDR3 protein: CSAGQGESVQTQYF.

This chain uses TRBV5-1 with TRBJ1-5; the TCRdb D gene call, TRBD1, has no DNA to confirm it. The V gene's germline CDR1 is SGHRS and CDR2 YFSETQ. This CDR3 spans 14 amino acids. The CDR3 sequence is CASSWTGTGQPQHF. Drawing the rest from reference TRBV5-1 and TRBJ1-5, the complete variable domain is KAGVTQTPRYLIKTRGQQVTLSCSPISGHRSVSWYQQTPGQGLQFLFEYFSETQRNKGNFPGRFSGRQFSNSRSEMNVSTLELGDSALYLCASSWTGTGQPQHFGDGTRLSIL.

The chain joins TRBV7-6 to TRBJ1-2; TCRdb picks TRBD1, but there is no DNA to check that call. The CDR3 covers 17 residues. CDR1 is SGHVS, CDR2 FNYEAQ, per germline. The CDR3 reads CASSSTTGDPYYYGYTF. Filled out from reference TRBV7-6 and TRBJ1-2, the complete variable domain reads GAGVSQSPRYKVTKRGQDVALRCDPISGHVSLYWYRQALGQGPEFLTYFNYEAQQDKSGLPNDRFSAERPEGSISTLTIQRTEQRDSAMYRCASSSTTGDPYYYGYTFGSGTRLTVV.

The chain recombines TRBV13 with TRBJ2-7. Germline loops: CDR1 PRHDT, CDR2 FYEKMQ (reference sequence). The CDR3 contains 13 residues. CDR3 region: CASSLSRDYEQYF.

The CDR3 spells CASSASPSGGYEQYF. The chain uses TRBV19 and TRBJ2-7; the TCRdb call, TRBD2, lacks DNA for checking. Germline V gives CDR1 LNHDA, CDR2 SQIVND (reference sequence). The CDR3 contains 15 residues.

J is TRBJ1-1 and V is TRBV29-1. This CDR3 region has 11 residues. Germline values: CDR1 SQVTM, CDR2 ANQGSEA. CDR3 amino acids: CSVDSGTEAFF.

This chain connects TRBV5-6 to TRBJ1-1; TCRdb proposes TRBD1, but this gene call is untestable without DNA. CDR3 size: 13 residues. The germline gives CDR1 SGHDT, CDR2 YYEEEE. CDR3 loop: CASSLGQWSEAFF.